This T cell receptor (beta chain) stems from a study of post-analysis software for immune sequencing data. Study-wide findings and caveats: The normalized Chao1 diversity of multiple sclerosis patients was significantly lower than that of controls. TRBV segments more frequent in patients than in controls numbered five and included TRBV5-6, TRBV5-1 and TRBV20-1.

The TCR beta cDNA libraries carried unique molecular identifiers. From about 1 to 10 million T cells, 400,000 to 500,000 cDNA molecules were obtained. TCRdb analysed the PCR reads with MiXCR anew, one entry per CDR3 protein. The sample gives about 770,000 distinct CDR3 sequences, 35% to 55% of which show up once; roughly 4.5% is in the top ten. This clonotype has more than one count but fewer than ten. Its target is unknown. There are 16 residues in the CDR3. Germline V gene sequence: CDR1 SGHVS, CDR2 FNYEAQ. The sample taken for sequencing was blood. J is TRBJ2-5 and V is TRBV7-6; D tentatively reads TRBD1 or TRBD2 (5 bases each). The closer fit of TRBJ2-7 to the DNA end suggests the J call may be wrong. This clonotype was obtained from a girl under 18 with multiple sclerosis. CDR3 sequence (DNA): TGTGCCAGCAGCTTACTCTCGGTTGCAGGGACGGGCGAGCAGTACTTC. As protein: CASSLLSVAGTGEQYF.